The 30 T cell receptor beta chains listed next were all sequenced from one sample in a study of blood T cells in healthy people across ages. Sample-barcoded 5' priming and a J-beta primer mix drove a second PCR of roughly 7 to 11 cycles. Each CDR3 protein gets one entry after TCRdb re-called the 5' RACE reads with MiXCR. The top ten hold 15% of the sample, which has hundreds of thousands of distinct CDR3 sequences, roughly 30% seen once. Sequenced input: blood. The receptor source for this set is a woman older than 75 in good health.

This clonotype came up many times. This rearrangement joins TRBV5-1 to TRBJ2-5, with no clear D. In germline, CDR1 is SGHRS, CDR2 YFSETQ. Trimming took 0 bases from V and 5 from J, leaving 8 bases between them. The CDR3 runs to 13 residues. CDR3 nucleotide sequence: TGCGCCAGCAGCTTGGTGGGTTCCGAGACCCAGTACTTC. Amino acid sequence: CASSLVGSETQYF.

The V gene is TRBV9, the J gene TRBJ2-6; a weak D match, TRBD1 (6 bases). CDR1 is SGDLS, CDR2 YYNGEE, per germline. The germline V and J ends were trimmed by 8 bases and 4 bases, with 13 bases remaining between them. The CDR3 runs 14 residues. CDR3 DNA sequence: TGTGCCAGTCAGGGGCTTATAGGGGCCAACGTCCTGACTTTC. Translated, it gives CASQGLIGANVLTF.

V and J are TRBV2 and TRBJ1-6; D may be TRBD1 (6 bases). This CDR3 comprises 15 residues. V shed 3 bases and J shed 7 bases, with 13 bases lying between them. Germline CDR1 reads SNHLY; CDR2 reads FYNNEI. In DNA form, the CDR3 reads TGTGCCAGCAGTGAGGAGTCAACAGGGAATTCACCCCTCCACTTT. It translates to CASSEESTGNSPLHF.

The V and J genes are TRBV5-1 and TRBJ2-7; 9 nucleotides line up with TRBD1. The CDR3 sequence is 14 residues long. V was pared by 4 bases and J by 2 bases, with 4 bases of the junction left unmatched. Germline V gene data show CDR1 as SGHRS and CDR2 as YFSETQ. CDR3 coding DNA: TGCGCCAGCAGCCAAGACAGGGGGACCTACGAGCAGTACTTC. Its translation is CASSQDRGTYEQYF.

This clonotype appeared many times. CDR3 residues: CSVDPGGYEQYF. The CDR3 coding sequence is TGCAGCGTTGACCCAGGGGGCTACGAGCAGTACTTC. The chain employs TRBV29-1 and TRBJ2-7; 7 nucleotides match TRBD1. V lost 3 bases, J lost 3 bases, and 2 bases stayed unmatched. This CDR3 has 12 amino acids. The germline CDR1 and CDR2 sequences are SQVTM and ANQGSEA.

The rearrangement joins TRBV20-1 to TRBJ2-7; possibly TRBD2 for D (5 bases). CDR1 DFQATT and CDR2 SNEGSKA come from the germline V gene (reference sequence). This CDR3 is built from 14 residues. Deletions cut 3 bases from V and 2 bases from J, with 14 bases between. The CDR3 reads CSASRTPNPYEQYF. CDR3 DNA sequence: TGCAGTGCTAGTAGGACTCCGAATCCCTACGAGCAGTACTTC.

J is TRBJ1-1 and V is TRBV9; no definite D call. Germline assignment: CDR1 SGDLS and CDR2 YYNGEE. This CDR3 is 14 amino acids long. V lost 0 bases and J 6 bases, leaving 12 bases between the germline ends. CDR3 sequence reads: CASSVDGNVAEAFF. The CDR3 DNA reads TGTGCCAGCAGCGTAGACGGGAATGTAGCTGAAGCTTTCTTT.

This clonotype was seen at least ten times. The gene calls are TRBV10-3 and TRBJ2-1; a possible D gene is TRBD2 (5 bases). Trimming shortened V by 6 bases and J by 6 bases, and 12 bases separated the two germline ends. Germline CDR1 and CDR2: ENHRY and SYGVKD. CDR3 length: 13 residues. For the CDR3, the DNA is TGTGCCATCAGAAGCGGTCGGAGCAATGAGCAGTTCTTC. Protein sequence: CAIRSGRSNEQFF.

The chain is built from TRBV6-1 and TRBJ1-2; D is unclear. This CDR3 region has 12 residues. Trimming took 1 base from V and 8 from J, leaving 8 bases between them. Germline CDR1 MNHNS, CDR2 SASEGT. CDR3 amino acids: CASSEGWLGYTF. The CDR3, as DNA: TGTGCCAGCAGTGAAGGGTGGCTCGGCTACACCTTC.

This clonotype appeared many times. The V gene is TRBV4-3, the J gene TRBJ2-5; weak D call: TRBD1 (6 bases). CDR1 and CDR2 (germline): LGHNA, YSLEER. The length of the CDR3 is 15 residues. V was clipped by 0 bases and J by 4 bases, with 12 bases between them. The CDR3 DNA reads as TGCGCCAGCAGCCAAGATCTGACAGGAGGAGAGACCCAGTACTTC. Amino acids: CASSQDLTGGETQYF.

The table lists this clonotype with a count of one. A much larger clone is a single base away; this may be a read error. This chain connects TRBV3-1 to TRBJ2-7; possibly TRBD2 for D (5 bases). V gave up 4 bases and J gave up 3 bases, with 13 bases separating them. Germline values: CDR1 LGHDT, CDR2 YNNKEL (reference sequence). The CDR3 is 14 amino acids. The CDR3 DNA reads TGTGCCAGCAGCCTTACAGAGGGTTGCTACGAGCAGTACTTC. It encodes CASSLTEGCYEQYF.

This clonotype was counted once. CDR3 sequence (DNA): TGTGCCAGCAGCTTAGCCGGGACAGATACTCTGTATGGCTACACCTTC. This gives the protein CASSLAGTDTLYGYTF. The rearrangement uses TRBV7-2 and TRBJ1-2, with TRBD1 identical over 7 bases. With V trimmed by 0 bases and J by 5 bases, 9 bases remained unmatched. There are 16 residues in the CDR3. CDR1 and CDR2 (germline): SGHTA, FQGNSA.

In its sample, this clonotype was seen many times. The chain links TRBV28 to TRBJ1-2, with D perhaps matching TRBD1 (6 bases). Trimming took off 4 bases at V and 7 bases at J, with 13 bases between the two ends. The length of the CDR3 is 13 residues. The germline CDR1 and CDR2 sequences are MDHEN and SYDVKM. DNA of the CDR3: TGTGCCAGCAGTTCCGGGGGCGCAAGTGGCTACACCTTC. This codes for CASSSGGASGYTF.

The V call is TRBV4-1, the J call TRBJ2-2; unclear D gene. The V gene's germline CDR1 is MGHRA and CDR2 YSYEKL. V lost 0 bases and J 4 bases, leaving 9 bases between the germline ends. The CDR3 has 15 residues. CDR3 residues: CASSQDPGRTGELFF. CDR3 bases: TGCGCCAGCAGCCAAGATCCGGGCCGCACCGGGGAGCTGTTTTTT.

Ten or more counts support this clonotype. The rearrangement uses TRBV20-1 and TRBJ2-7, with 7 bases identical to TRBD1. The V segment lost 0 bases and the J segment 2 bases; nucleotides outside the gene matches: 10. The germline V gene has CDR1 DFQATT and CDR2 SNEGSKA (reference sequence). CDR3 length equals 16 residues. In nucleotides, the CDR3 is TGCAGTGCTAGAGATAGTAGTCCCGACAGGGCCTACGAGCAGTACTTC. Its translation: CSARDSSPDRAYEQYF.

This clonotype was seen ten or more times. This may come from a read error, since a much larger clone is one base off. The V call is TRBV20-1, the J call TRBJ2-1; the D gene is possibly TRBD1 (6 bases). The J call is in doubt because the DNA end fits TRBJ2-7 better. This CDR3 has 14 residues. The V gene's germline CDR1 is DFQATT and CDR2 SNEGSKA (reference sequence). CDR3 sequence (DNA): TGCAGTGCGCCAACAGGGTTGTCCTACAATGAGCAGTACTTC. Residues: CSAPTGLSYNEQYF.

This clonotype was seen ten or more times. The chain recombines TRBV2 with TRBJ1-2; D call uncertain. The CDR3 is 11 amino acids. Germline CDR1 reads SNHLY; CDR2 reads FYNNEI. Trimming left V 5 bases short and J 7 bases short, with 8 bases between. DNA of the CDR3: TGTGCCAGCAGTACGTTTACTGGCTACACCTTC. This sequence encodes CASSTFTGYTF. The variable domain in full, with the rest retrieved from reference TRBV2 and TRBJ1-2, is EPEVTQTPSHQVTQMGQEVILRCVPISNHLYFYWYRQILGQKVEFLVSFYNNEISEKSEIFDDQFSVERPDGSNFTLKIRSTKLEDSAMYFCASSTFTGYTFGSGTRLTVV.

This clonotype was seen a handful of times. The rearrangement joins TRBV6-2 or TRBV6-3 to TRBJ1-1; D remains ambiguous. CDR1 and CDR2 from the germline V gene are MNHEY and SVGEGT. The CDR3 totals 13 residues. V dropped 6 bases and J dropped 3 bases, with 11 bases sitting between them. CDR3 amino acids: CASSLESYTEAFF. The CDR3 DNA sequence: TGTGCCAGCAGCCTGGAGTCTTACACTGAAGCTTTCTTT.

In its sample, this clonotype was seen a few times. The CDR3 reads CASLWQYF. The CDR3 DNA sequence: TGCGCCAGCCTGTGGCAGTACTTC. The rearrangement links TRBV4-1 to TRBJ2-7; D call uncertain. Germline V lookup: CDR1 MGHRA, CDR2 YSYEKL. V lost 8 bases to trimming and J lost 9 bases, with 5 bases between them. The CDR3 loop spans 8 amino acids.

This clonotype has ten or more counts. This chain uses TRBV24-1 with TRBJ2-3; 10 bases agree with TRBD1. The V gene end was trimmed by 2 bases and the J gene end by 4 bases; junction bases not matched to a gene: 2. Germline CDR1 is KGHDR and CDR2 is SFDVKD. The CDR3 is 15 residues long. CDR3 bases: TGTGCCACCAGTGATTGGACAGGGGGGTCAGATACGCAGTATTTT. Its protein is CATSDWTGGSDTQYF.

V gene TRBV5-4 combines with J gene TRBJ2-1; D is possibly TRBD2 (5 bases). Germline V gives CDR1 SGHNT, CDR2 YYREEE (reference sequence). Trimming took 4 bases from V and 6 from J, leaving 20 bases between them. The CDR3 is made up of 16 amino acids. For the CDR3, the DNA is TGTGCCAGCAGCCAAGATGGGGTAGAGGGAGTCAATGAGCAGTTCTTC. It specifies CASSQDGVEGVNEQFF.

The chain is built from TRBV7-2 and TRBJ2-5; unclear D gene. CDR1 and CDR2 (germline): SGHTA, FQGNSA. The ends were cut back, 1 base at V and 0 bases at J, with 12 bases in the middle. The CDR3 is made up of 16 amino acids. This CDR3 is CASSLVVTTNQETQYF. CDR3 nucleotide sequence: TGTGCCAGCAGCTTAGTGGTGACAACCAACCAAGAGACCCAGTACTTC.

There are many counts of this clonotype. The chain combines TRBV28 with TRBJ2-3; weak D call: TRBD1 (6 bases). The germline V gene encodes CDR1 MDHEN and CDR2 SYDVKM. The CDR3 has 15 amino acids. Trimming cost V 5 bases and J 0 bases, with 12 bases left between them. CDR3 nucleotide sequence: TGTGCCAGCAGTGGGGGCCCACAGAGCACAGATACGCAGTATTTT. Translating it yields CASSGGPQSTDTQYF. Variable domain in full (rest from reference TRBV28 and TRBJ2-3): DVKVTQSSRYLVKRTGEKVFLECVQDMDHENMFWYRQDPGLGLRLIYFSYDVKMKEKGDIPEGYSVSREKKERFSLILESASTNQTSMYLCASSGGPQSTDTQYFGPGTRLTVL.

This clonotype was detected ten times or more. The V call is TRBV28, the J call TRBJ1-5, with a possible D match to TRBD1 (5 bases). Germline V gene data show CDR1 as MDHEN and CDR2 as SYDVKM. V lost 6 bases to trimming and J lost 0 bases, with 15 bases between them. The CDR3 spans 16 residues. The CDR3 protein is CASSPSAGHSNQPQHF. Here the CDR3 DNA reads TGTGCCAGCAGCCCCTCAGCAGGGCATAGCAATCAGCCCCAGCATTTT.

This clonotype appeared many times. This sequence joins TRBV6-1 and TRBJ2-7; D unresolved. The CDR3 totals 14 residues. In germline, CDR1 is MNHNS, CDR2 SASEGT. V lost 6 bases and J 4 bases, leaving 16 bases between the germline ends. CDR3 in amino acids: CASSDAVSGYEQYF. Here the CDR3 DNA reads TGTGCCAGCAGCGACGCGGTATCGGGTTACGAGCAGTACTTC.

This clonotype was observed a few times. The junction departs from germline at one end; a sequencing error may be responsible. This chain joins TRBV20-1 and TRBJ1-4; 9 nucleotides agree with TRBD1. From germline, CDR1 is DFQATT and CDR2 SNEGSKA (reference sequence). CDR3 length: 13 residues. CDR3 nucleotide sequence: TGCAGTTTCCGGGACAGGGATAATGAAAAGCTGTTTTTT. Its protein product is CSFRDRDNEKLFF.

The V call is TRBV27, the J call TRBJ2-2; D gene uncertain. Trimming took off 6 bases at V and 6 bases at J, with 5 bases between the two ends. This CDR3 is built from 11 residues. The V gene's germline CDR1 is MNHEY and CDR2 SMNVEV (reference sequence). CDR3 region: CASRNSGELFF. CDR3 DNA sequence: TGTGCCAGCAGGAATTCCGGGGAGCTGTTTTTT.

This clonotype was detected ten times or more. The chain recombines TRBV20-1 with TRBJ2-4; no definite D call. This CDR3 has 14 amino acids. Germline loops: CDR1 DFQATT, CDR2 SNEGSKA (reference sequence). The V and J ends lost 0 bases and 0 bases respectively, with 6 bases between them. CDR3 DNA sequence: TGCAGTGCTAGAGATAGAGTAGCCAAAAACATTCAGTACTTC. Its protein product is CSARDRVAKNIQYF.

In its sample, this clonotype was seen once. CDR3 nucleotide sequence: TGCGCCAGCAGCTTGGTTGGGGGAGCGTCGGATACGCAGTATTTT. Translation gives CASSLVGGASDTQYF. The rearrangement links TRBV5-1 to TRBJ2-3; D is possibly TRBD1 or TRBD2 (5 bases each). V was shortened by 0 bases and J by 6 bases, with 14 bases between the two germline ends. Germline lookup yields CDR1 SGHRS and CDR2 YFSETQ. This CDR3 spans 15 amino acids.

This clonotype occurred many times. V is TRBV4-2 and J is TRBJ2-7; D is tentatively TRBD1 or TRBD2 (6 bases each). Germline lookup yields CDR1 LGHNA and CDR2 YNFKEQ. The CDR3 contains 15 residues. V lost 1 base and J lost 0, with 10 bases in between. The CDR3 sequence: CASSQGGGTSYEQYF. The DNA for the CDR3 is TGTGCCAGCAGCCAAGGAGGGGGGACCTCCTACGAGCAGTACTTC.